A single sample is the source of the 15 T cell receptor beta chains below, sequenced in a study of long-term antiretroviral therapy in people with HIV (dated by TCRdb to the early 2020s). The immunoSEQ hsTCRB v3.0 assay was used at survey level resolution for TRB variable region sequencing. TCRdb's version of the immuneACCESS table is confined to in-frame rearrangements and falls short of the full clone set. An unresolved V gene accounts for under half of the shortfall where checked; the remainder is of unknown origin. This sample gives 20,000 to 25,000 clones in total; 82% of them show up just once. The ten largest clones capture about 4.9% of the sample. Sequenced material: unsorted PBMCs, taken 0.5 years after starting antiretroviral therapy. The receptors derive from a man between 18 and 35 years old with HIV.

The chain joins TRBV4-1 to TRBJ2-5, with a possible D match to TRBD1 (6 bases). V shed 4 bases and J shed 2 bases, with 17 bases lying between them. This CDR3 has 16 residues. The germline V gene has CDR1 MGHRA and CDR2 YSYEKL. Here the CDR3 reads CASSLPANRVQETQYF. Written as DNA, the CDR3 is TGCGCCAGCAGCCTCCCAGCTAACAGGGTACAAGAGACCCAGTACTTC.

The CDR3 bases are TGTGCCAGTAGAGGCGGGAGGGCGGATACGCAGTATTTT. Translated: CASRGGRADTQYF. This chain joins TRBV19 and TRBJ2-3, with 9 bases matching TRBD2. V lost 6 bases and J lost 6; bases outside the gene matches: 4. The length of the CDR3 is 13 residues. CDR1 LNHDA and CDR2 SQIVND come from the germline V gene (reference sequence).

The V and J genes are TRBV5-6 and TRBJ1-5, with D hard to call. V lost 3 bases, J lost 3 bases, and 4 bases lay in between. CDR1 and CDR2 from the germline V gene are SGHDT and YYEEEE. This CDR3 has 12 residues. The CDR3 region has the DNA TGTGCCAGCAGCTCCATCAATCAGCCCCAGCATTTT. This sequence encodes CASSSINQPQHF.

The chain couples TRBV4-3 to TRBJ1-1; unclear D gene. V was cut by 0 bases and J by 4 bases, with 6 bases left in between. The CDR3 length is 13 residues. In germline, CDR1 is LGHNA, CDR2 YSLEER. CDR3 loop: CASSQESITEAFF. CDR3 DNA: TGCGCCAGCAGCCAAGAATCCATCACTGAAGCTTTCTTT.

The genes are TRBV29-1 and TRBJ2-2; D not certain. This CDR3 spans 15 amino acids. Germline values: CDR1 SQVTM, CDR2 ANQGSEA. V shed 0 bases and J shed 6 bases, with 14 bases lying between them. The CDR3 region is CSVEDRASLPGELFF. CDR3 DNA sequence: TGCAGCGTTGAAGATCGGGCTAGTCTCCCCGGGGAGCTGTTTTTT.

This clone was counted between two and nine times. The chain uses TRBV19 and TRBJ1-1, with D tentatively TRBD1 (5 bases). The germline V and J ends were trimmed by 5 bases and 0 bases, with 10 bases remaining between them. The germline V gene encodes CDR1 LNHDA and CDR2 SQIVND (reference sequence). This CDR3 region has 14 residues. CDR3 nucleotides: TGTGCCAGTAGTGACAGAGTAATGAACACTGAAGCTTTCTTT. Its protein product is CASSDRVMNTEAFF.

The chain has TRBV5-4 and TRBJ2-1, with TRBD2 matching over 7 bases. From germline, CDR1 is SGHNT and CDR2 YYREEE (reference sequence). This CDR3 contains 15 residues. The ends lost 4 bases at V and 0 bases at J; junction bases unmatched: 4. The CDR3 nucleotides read TGTGCCAGCAGCCACGGGGGGACCTCCTACAATGAGCAGTTCTTC. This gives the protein CASSHGGTSYNEQFF.

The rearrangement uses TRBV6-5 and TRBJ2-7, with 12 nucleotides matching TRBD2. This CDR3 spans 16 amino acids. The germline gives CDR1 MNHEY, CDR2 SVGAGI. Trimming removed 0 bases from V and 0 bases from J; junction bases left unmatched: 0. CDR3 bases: TGTGCCAGCAGTTACTCGACTAGCGGGAGCTCCTACGAGCAGTACTTC. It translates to CASSYSTSGSSYEQYF.

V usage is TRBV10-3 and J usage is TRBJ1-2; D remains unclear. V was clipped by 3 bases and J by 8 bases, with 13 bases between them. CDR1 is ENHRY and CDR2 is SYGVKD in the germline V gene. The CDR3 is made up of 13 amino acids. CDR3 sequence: CAISEGQVRGYTF. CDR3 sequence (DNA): TGTGCCATCAGTGAAGGGCAGGTTAGAGGCTACACCTTC.

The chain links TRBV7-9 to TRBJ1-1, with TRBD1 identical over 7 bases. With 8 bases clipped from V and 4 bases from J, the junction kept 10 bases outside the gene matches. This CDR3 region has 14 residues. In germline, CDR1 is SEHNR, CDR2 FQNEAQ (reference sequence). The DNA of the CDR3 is TGTGCCAGCGGAATATCAGGGGGACGCACTGAAGCTTTCTTT. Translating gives CASGISGGRTEAFF. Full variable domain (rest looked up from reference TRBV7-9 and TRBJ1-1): DTGVSQNPRHKITKRGQNVTFRCDPISEHNRLYWYRQTLGQGPEFLTYFQNEAQLEKSRLLSDRFSAERPKGSFSTLEIQRTEQGDSAMYLCASGISGGRTEAFFGQGTRLTVV.

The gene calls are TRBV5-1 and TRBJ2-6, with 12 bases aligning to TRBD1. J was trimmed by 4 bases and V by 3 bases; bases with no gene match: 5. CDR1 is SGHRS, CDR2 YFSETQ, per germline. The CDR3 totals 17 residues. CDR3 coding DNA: TGCGCCAGCAGCTCGGGACAGGGGGCGGGAGGGGCCAACGTCCTGACTTTC. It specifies CASSSGQGAGGANVLTF.

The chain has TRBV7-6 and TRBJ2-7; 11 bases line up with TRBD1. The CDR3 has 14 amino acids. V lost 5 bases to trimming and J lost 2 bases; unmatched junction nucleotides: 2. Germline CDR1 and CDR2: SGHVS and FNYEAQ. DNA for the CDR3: TGTGCCAGCAGCACGGGACAGGGGGCCTACGAGCAGTACTTC. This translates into CASSTGQGAYEQYF.

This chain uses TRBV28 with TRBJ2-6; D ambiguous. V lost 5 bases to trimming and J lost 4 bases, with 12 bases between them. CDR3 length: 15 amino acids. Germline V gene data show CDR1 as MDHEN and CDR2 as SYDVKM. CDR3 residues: CASSRILEGANVLTF. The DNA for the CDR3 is TGTGCCAGCAGTCGCATCTTGGAGGGGGCCAACGTCCTGACTTTC. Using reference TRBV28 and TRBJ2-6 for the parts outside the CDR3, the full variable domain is DVKVTQSSRYLVKRTGEKVFLECVQDMDHENMFWYRQDPGLGLRLIYFSYDVKMKEKGDIPEGYSVSREKKERFSLILESASTNQTSMYLCASSRILEGANVLTFGAGSRLTVL.

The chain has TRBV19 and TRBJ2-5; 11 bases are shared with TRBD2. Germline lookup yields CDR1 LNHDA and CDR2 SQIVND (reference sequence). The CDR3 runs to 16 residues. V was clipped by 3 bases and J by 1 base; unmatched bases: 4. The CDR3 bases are TGTGCCAGTAGTATGCGACTAGCGGGGACCCAAGAGACCCAGTACTTC. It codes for CASSMRLAGTQETQYF.

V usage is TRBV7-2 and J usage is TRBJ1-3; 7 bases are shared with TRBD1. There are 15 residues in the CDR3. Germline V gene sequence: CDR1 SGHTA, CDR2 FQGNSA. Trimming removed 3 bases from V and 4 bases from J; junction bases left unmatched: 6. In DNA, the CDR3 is TGTGCCAGCAGCTTCGACAGGGCAGGAGGAAACACCATATATTTT. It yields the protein CASSFDRAGGNTIYF.